The present TCR beta chain was sequenced within a study of blood T cell repertoires in COVID-19. TCRdb's copy holds only in-frame clones and misses some; the assay was immunoSEQ multiplex PCR. The table has roughly 340,000 clones, over 70% seen once. In this sample, this clone turned up once. The Seattle patients, enrolled during active infection, were followed longitudinally. V lost 3 bases and J lost 3; bases outside the gene matches: 4. Looked up from germline, CDR1 is KGHSH and CDR2 is LQKENI. CDR3 length equals 14 residues. V is TRBV18 and J is TRBJ1-1; TRBD1 agrees at 7 bases. Sequencing was performed on peripheral blood. This receptor was taken from a woman aged 45-59 years with COVID-19, enrolled during active disease. CDR3 sequence (DNA): TGTGCCAGCTCACCTCTAGGGACAGACACTGAAGCTTTCTTT. Translating gives CASSPLGTDTEAFF.